What follows are 10 T cell receptor beta chains derived from one specimen sequenced in a study of chemoradiotherapy in HPV16-positive cancers. TCRdb's copy holds only in-frame clones and misses some; the assay was immunoSEQ multiplex PCR. The data show 4,000 to 6,000 clones, with more than 95% seen just once and 3% to 3.5% held by the top ten. Material: tumor tissue, obtained from a patient who underwent chemoradiotherapy. The receptor set was obtained from a human donor with HPV-associated anogenital cancer.

The V call is TRBV6-1, the J call TRBJ2-3; D not certain. With 0 bases removed from V and 5 bases from J, the gap between germline ends came to 6 bases. The CDR3 is 13 residues long. Per germline, CDR1 MNHNS and CDR2 SASEGT. CDR3 protein: CASSEAHKDTQYF. For the CDR3, the DNA is TGTGCCAGCAGTGAAGCCCATAAAGATACGCAGTATTTT.

This clone was seen just once. The chain recombines TRBV5-5 with TRBJ1-5; D is unresolved. The germline V gene has CDR1 SGHKS and CDR2 YYEKEE (reference sequence). V was trimmed by 4 bases and J by 0 bases, leaving 8 bases between them. The CDR3 is 14 amino acids. CDR3 in DNA: TGTGCCAGCAGCCTAGAATATAGCAATCAGCCCCAGCATTTT. Encoded protein: CASSLEYSNQPQHF.

The chain carries TRBV5-1 and TRBJ2-7; 7 nucleotides line up with TRBD1. CDR1 and CDR2 from the germline V gene are SGHRS and YFSETQ. V was clipped by 6 bases and J by 5 bases; unmatched bases: 14. This CDR3 region has 15 residues. DNA for the CDR3: TGCGCCAGCACCGATGCTAGGGGGCACCCCGACGAGCAGTACTTC. This encodes CASTDARGHPDEQYF.

This clone showed up just once. This chain links TRBV9 with TRBJ1-5; D ambiguous. This CDR3 is 13 amino acids long. V lost 0 bases and J 2 bases, leaving 3 bases between the germline ends. Germline CDR1 is SGDLS and CDR2 is YYNGEE. CDR3 sequence: CASSVDGNQPQHF. The CDR3 DNA is TGTGCCAGCAGCGTAGACGGCAATCAGCCCCAGCATTTT.

The V and J genes are TRBV4-2 and TRBJ2-1; D perhaps matches TRBD2 (6 bases). V lost 1 base to trimming and J lost 3 bases, with 13 bases between them. This CDR3 has 16 amino acids. The germline CDR1 and CDR2 sequences are LGHNA and YNFKEQ. CDR3 loop: CASSQVTGVRYNEQFF. The CDR3 region has the DNA TGTGCCAGCAGCCAAGTGACGGGAGTTCGCTACAATGAGCAGTTCTTC.

The chain is built from TRBV5-4 and TRBJ1-1; D gene ambiguous. Germline V gene data show CDR1 as SGHNT and CDR2 as YYREEE (reference sequence). The V end lost 0 bases, the J end lost 1 base, and 4 bases lay between the germline ends. The CDR3 runs to 13 residues. CDR3 sequence (DNA): TGTGCCAGCAGCTTGGGGGAGAACACTGAAGCTTTCTTT. Translation gives CASSLGENTEAFF.

This chain's CDR3 is CASSLVAGSYNEQFF. The CDR3, as DNA: TGTGCCAGCAGCTTAGTAGCGGGGTCCTACAATGAGCAGTTCTTC. This rearrangement joins TRBV7-2 to TRBJ2-1, with 8 bases fitting TRBD2. The CDR3 is made up of 15 amino acids. Germline V CDR1 and CDR2: SGHTA, FQGNSA. Trimming at V came to 1 base and at J to 1 base, leaving 0 bases not matched to a gene.

This clone came up a few times. The V call is TRBV7-2, the J call TRBJ1-2; a weak D match, TRBD1 (5 bases). V was cut by 1 base and J by 5 bases, with 17 bases left in between. Germline CDR1 reads SGHTA; CDR2 reads FQGNSA. CDR3 length: 16 residues. As DNA, the CDR3 is TGTGCCAGCAGCTTAGAATTGAGGGACGGAGGGTATGGCTACACCTTC. Protein: CASSLELRDGGYGYTF. The full variable domain, with the rest looked up from reference TRBV7-2 and TRBJ1-2, is GAGVSQSPSNKVTEKGKDVELRCDPISGHTALYWYRQSLGQGLEFLIYFQGNSAPDKSGLPSDRFSAERTGGSVSTLTIQRTQQEDSAVYLCASSLELRDGGYGYTFGSGTRLTVV.

The genes are TRBV28 and TRBJ1-4; 7 positions agree with TRBD1. This CDR3 spans 13 amino acids. Germline V gene lookup returns CDR1 MDHEN and CDR2 SYDVKM. The V and J ends lost 10 bases and 8 bases, in that order; junction bases with no gene match: 10. The CDR3 DNA sequence: TGTGCCACCACAGGGGCGCGCGGGGAAAAACTGTTTTTT. As protein: CATTGARGEKLFF.

The chain employs TRBV5-1 and TRBJ2-1; 7 bases line up with TRBD1. Looked up from germline, CDR1 is SGHRS and CDR2 is YFSETQ. The CDR3 spans 11 residues. V shed 5 bases and J 8 bases; nucleotides not matched to a gene: 1. The CDR3 DNA sequence: TGCGCCAGCAGGACAGGGTATGAGCAGTTCTTC. This encodes CASRTGYEQFF.